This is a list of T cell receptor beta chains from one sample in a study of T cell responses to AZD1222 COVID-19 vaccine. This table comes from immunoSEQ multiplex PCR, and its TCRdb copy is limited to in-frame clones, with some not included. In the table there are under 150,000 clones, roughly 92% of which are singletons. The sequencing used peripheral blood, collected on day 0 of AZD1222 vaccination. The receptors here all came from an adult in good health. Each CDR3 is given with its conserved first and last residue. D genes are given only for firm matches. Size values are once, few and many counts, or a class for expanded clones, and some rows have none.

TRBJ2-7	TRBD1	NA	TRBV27	CASSLQGGFYEQYF	TGTGCCAGCAGTTTACAAGGGGGCTTTTACGAGCAGTACTTC
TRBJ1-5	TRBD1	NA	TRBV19	CASTSGGGSNQPQHF	TGTGCCAGTACTTCAGGGGGGGGGAGCAATCAGCCCCAGCATTTT
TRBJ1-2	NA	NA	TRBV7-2	CASSLGQNYGYTF	TGTGCCAGCAGCTTAGGGCAGAACTATGGCTACACCTTC
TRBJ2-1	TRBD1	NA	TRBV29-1	CSAGTGTGGSDNEQFF	TGCAGCGCCGGGACAGGGACTGGCGGGAGTGACAATGAGCAGTTCTTC
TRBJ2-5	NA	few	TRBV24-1	CATSDSQRSGETQYF	TGTGCCACCAGTGATTCCCAGAGGTCAGGGGAGACCCAGTACTTC
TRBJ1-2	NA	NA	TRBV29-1	CSVEDLEGYTF	TGCAGCGTTGAAGATCTTGAGGGCTACACCTTC
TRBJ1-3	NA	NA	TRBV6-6	CASSANREGNTIYF	TGTGCCAGCAGTGCAAACAGGGAGGGAAACACCATATATTTT
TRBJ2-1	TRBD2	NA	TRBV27	CASNPQLTSGTYNEQFF	TGTGCCAGCAATCCCCAGCTAACTAGCGGGACCTACAATGAGCAGTTCTTC
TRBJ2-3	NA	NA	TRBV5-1	CASSLGEAPFTDTQYF	TGCGCCAGCAGCTTGGGGGAAGCCCCCTTCACAGATACGCAGTATTTT
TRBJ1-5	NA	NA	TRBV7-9	CASSLVGGNQGNQPQHF	TGTGCCAGCAGCTTAGTTGGAGGGAATCAGGGCAATCAGCCCCAGCATTTT
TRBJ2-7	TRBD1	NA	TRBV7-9	CASSPILGQGYEQYF	TGTGCCAGCAGCCCCATTTTGGGACAGGGATACGAGCAGTACTTC
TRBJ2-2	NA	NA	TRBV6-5	CASSRGRTGELFF	TGTGCCAGCAGCCGTGGACGCACCGGGGAGCTGTTTTTT
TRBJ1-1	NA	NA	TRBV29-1	CSVGRGGLRNTEAFF	TGCAGCGTTGGGCGCGGGGGCCTGCGGAACACTGAAGCTTTCTTT
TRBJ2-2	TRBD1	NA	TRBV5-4	CASSLRLTGAGELFF	TGTGCCAGCAGCTTGCGCCTAACAGGGGCCGGGGAGCTGTTTTTT
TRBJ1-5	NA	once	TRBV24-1	CATSPGGLSNQPQHF	TGTGCCACCAGCCCGGGGGGGCTTAGCAATCAGCCCCAGCATTTT
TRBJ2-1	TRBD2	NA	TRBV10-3	CAITIGTSGSNEQFF	TGTGCCATCACGATCGGGACTAGCGGGAGCAATGAGCAGTTCTTC
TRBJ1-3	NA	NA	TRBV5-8	CASSLTAPAGNTIYF	TGTGCCAGCAGCTTGACAGCCCCGGCCGGAAACACCATATATTTT